These 17 T cell receptor beta chains share one sample of origin, sequenced in a study of cytomegalovirus exposure and HLA in healthy donors. The PCR used 60 Vbeta and 13 Jbeta primers. Using immunoSEQ multiplex PCR, the repertoire was profiled, and TCRdb retains in-frame clones only, with some absent. The data contain approximately 79,000 clones, around 79% of them seen just once; the ten biggest clones take up 5.5% to 7%. The sequenced sample consisted of PBMCs. These receptors originate from a male donor in good health and CMV-seropositive.

This chain joins TRBV5-4 and TRBJ1-2; D remains ambiguous. The ends were cut back, 4 bases at V and 2 bases at J, with 9 bases in the middle. The CDR3 extends over 13 amino acids. The germline V gene encodes CDR1 SGHNT and CDR2 YYREEE (reference sequence). CDR3 amino acids: CASSPPENYGYTF. DNA of the CDR3: TGTGCCAGCAGCCCCCCCGAGAACTATGGCTACACCTTC.

The chain employs TRBV5-1 and TRBJ1-6; 7 positions match TRBD1. Germline CDR1 is SGHRS and CDR2 is YFSETQ. This CDR3 spans 14 amino acids. The V and J ends lost 4 bases and 5 bases, in that order; junction bases with no gene match: 3. The CDR3 nucleotides read TGCGCCAGCAGCACCGGGACAGATAATTCACCCCTCCACTTT. Translating it yields CASSTGTDNSPLHF.

The chain is built from TRBV28 and TRBJ1-5; the D gene is possibly TRBD1 (6 bases). The CDR3 has 15 amino acids. The ends were cut back, 3 bases at V and 5 bases at J, with 14 bases in the middle. Germline V gene sequence: CDR1 MDHEN, CDR2 SYDVKM. Written as DNA, the CDR3 is TGTGCCAGCAGTTTCCCTCTACAGGGCCATCAGCCCCAGCATTTT. Translated, it gives CASSFPLQGHQPQHF.

The table lists this clone with a few counts. This sequence joins TRBV28 and TRBJ1-1; perhaps TRBD1 as D (6 bases). The CDR3 sequence is 13 residues long. Germline assignment: CDR1 MDHEN and CDR2 SYDVKM. The V and J ends lost 5 bases and 12 bases respectively, with 19 bases between them. The CDR3 protein is CASSTNLGQHTFF. The DNA for the CDR3 is TGTGCCAGCAGTACAAACCTTGGACAGCACACTTTCTTT.

V usage is TRBV19 and J usage is TRBJ2-5, with D possibly TRBD2 on 5 matching bases. V was pared by 5 bases and J by 2 bases, with 12 bases between. The CDR3 contains 14 residues. CDR1 and CDR2 (germline): LNHDA, SQIVND (reference sequence). The CDR3 is CASSPTAGQETQYF. For the CDR3, the DNA is TGTGCCAGTAGTCCTACCGCGGGTCAAGAGACCCAGTACTTC.

In this sample, this clone turned up many times. The chain links TRBV4-2 to TRBJ2-1; possibly TRBD2 for D (5 bases). This CDR3 contains 15 residues. Trimming cost V 3 bases and J 7 bases, with 16 bases left between them. Per the germline V gene, CDR1 is LGHNA and CDR2 is YNFKEQ. The CDR3: CASSHDSGSGNEQFF. The CDR3 nucleotides read TGTGCCAGCAGCCATGACTCTGGGTCGGGGAATGAGCAGTTCTTC.

This chain links TRBV6-1 with TRBJ2-1, with 7 bases lining up with TRBD2. V lost 3 bases and J lost 7; bases outside the gene matches: 3. This CDR3 is 13 amino acids long. Germline V gene lookup returns CDR1 MNHNS and CDR2 SASEGT. The DNA for the CDR3 is TGTGCCAGCAGTGATTGGGGGGGAAATGAGCAGTTCTTC. Protein product: CASSDWGGNEQFF.

The V gene is TRBV5-4, the J gene TRBJ2-3; TRBD2 matches 9 bases. The V and J ends lost 3 bases and 3 bases, in that order; junction bases with no gene match: 2. This CDR3 contains 14 residues. Germline V gene sequence: CDR1 SGHNT, CDR2 YYREEE (reference sequence). Here the CDR3 reads CASSSSGRTDTQYF. In DNA, the CDR3 is TGTGCCAGCAGCTCCAGCGGGAGGACAGATACGCAGTATTTT.

The chain combines TRBV1 with TRBJ2-7; the DNA was not used to check the table's D call, TRBD1. TRBV1 is an annotated pseudogene. The CDR3 runs to 13 residues. The CDR3 reads CTSSQDGRDEQYF. In DNA form, the CDR3 reads TGCACCAGCAGCCAAGACGGCAGGGACGAGCAGTACTTC.

J is TRBJ2-7 and V is TRBV28; 7 bases are shared with TRBD1. This CDR3 has 15 residues. V shed 4 bases, J shed 2 bases, and the junction held 8 bases outside the gene matches. Germline V gene sequence: CDR1 MDHEN, CDR2 SYDVKM. CDR3 in amino acids: CASSSPGQKPYEQYF. CDR3 bases: TGTGCCAGCAGTTCACCGGGACAGAAACCCTACGAGCAGTACTTC.

This rearrangement joins TRBV7-2 to TRBJ1-6; no clear D gene. CDR1 and CDR2 (germline): SGHTA, FQGNSA. CDR3 length: 13 residues. V was clipped by 5 bases and J by 5 bases, with 7 bases between them. CDR3 residues: CASSREDNSPLHF. For the CDR3, the DNA is TGTGCCAGCAGCAGGGAGGATAATTCACCCCTCCACTTT.

The J gene is TRBJ2-7, the V gene TRBV15; D perhaps matches TRBD2 (5 bases). From germline, CDR1 is LNHNV and CDR2 YYDKDF (reference sequence). Trimming removed 1 base at V and 2 bases at J, with 12 bases between. The CDR3 is 15 residues long. The CDR3 loop reads CATSRGGAGPYEQYF. CDR3 nucleotides: TGTGCCACCAGCAGAGGCGGCGCGGGCCCCTACGAGCAGTACTTC.

This clone was counted between two and nine times. The chain recombines TRBV5-4 with TRBJ1-1; D unresolved. V lost 5 bases, J lost 1 base, and 15 bases lay in between. Germline CDR1 is SGHNT and CDR2 is YYREEE (reference sequence). The CDR3 runs 15 residues. Here the CDR3 reads CASRFEATPNTEAFF. The CDR3 DNA reads TGTGCCAGCAGATTCGAAGCCACTCCGAACACTGAAGCTTTCTTT.

The CDR3 reads CASSLQGSDNSPLHF. CDR3 in DNA: TGTGCCAGCAGCCTTCAGGGGAGCGATAATTCACCCCTCCACTTT. The rearrangement uses TRBV6-6 and TRBJ1-6; perhaps TRBD1 as D (6 bases). Germline V gene lookup returns CDR1 MNHNY and CDR2 SVGAGI (reference sequence). The CDR3 is made up of 15 amino acids. Between the trimmed V and J ends, which lost 6 bases and 5 bases, there was a span of 14 bases.

The chain uses TRBV7-6 and TRBJ2-1; D is perhaps TRBD1 (5 bases). The V end was cut by 5 bases, the J end by 5 bases, with 10 bases between. This CDR3 spans 13 amino acids. Per germline, CDR1 SGHVS and CDR2 FNYEAQ. CDR3 in amino acids: CASSPDSDNEQFF. In DNA form, the CDR3 reads TGTGCCAGCAGCCCTGACAGCGACAATGAGCAGTTCTTC.

The chain links TRBV7-8 to TRBJ2-7; 9 nucleotides match TRBD1. The CDR3 covers 14 residues. Losses at the gene ends were 3 bases for V and 10 bases for J; bases not matched to a gene: 10. The germline CDR1 and CDR2 sequences are SGHVS and FQNEAQ. The CDR3 is CASSLPTGQGIQYF. The CDR3 DNA reads as TGTGCCAGCAGCTTGCCCACGGGACAGGGTATACAGTACTTC.

The chain joins TRBV18 to TRBJ2-7, with 14 bases that match TRBD2. V lost 2 bases and J lost 6; bases outside the gene matches: 9. CDR1 KGHSH and CDR2 LQKENI come from the germline V gene. The CDR3 is made up of 17 amino acids. The CDR3, as DNA: TGTGCCAGCTCACCATACGGGACTAGCGGGAGTCTAGTCGAGCAGTACTTC. It encodes CASSPYGTSGSLVEQYF.